One sample yielded the 5 T cell receptor beta chains listed below, sequenced in a study of CD8 T cells in ankylosing spondylitis (dated by TCRdb to the late 2010s). Receptors were amplified or captured by 5' RACE. Sequenced on an Illumina HiSeq 2500. TCRdb passed the public sequencing reads through fastp at Q25 and MiXCR, retaining productive beta sequences. Rows are combined by CDR3 protein, so each entry shows the most common genes and DNA. The sample table shows 250,000 to 400,000 distinct CDR3 sequences, and around 10% are seen once. The biggest ten clones account for roughly 9% of the sample. The sample consisted of blood, either unsorted or a sorted T cell fraction (not recorded which). Receptors originate from a female donor with ankylosing spondylitis or in good health (not recorded which).

This clonotype showed up just a few times. CDR3 region: CASSSWGSLAHEQFF. CDR3 coding DNA: TGTGCCAGCAGCTCCTGGGGGTCCCTTGCTCATGAGCAGTTCTTC. The rearrangement links TRBV5-6 to TRBJ2-1; D assignment may be TRBD1 or TRBD2 (5 bases each). The CDR3 has 15 amino acids. Germline CDR1 is SGHDT and CDR2 is YYEEEE. The V and J ends lost 3 bases and 8 bases respectively, with 18 bases between them.

This clonotype was seen a handful of times. The chain is built from TRBV28 and TRBJ1-1; TRBD1 might be the D (5 bases). Germline CDR1 MDHEN, CDR2 SYDVKM. V lost 5 bases to trimming and J lost 5 bases, with 21 bases between them. The CDR3 is made up of 16 amino acids. The CDR3 spells CASSTSTRGLFTEAFF. CDR3 DNA: TGTGCCAGCAGTACCTCCACGCGGGGCCTCTTTACTGAAGCTTTCTTT.

V and J are TRBV6-2 or TRBV6-3 and TRBJ2-7, with TRBD2 matching over 10 bases. The CDR3 totals 15 residues. The germline V gene has CDR1 MNHEY and CDR2 SVGEGT. The V and J ends lost 6 bases and 3 bases, in that order; junction bases with no gene match: 8. The CDR3 nucleotides read TGTGCCAGCAGCCAACTAGCGGGAAGATTCTACGAGCAGTACTTC. The encoded protein is CASSQLAGRFYEQYF.

This clonotype has just a few counts. The chain carries TRBV5-1 and TRBJ1-3; TRBD1 might be the D (5 bases). CDR1 is SGHRS, CDR2 YFSETQ, per germline. The CDR3 spans 13 residues. Deletions cut 6 bases from V and 8 bases from J, with 15 bases between. CDR3 amino acids: CASTNQGLDTIYF. CDR3 sequence (DNA): TGCGCCAGCACAAACCAGGGCTTGGACACCATATATTTT.

This clonotype was observed at least ten times. The chain links TRBV5-6 to TRBJ2-1; the match to TRBD2 covers 13 bases. This CDR3 has 17 residues. Trimming took 3 bases from V and 6 from J; bases not matched to a gene: 9. The germline gives CDR1 SGHDT, CDR2 YYEEEE. CDR3 coding DNA: TGTGCCAGCAGCTACACTAGCGGGGGGGCCTGGGGCAATGAGCAGTTCTTC. Translated, it gives CASSYTSGGAWGNEQFF. Full variable domain (outside the CDR3, taken from reference TRBV5-6 and TRBJ2-1): DAGVTQSPTHLIKTRGQQVTLRCSPKSGHDTVSWYQQALGQGPQFIFQYYEEEERQRGNFPDRFSGHQFPNYSSELNVNALLLGDSALYLCASSYTSGGAWGNEQFFGPGTRLTVL.